The rows below give T cell receptor beta chains drawn from one sample of a study of blood T cell repertoires in COVID-19. Repertoires were generated with immunoSEQ multiplex PCR, while TCRdb's copy carries only in-frame clones and drops some. This table has 100,000 or so clones, roughly 86% appearing once. Sequencing was performed on peripheral blood. These receptors were obtained from a woman aged 55 to 70 with acute or convalescent COVID-19. Each CDR3 is given with its conserved first and last residue. The D gene is left open where the match is weak. Clone size appears in some rows only: once, few, many, or a class for an expanded clone.

v_call,clone_size,j_call,d_call,cdr3_aa,cdr3_nt
TRBV19,NA,TRBJ2-3,NA,CASSIHQGLRGTDTQYF,TGTGCCAGTAGTATTCACCAGGGACTCCGGGGCACAGATACGCAGTATTTT
TRBV29-1,NA,TRBJ2-5,TRBD1,CSIWTGQETQYF,TGCAGCATATGGACAGGGCAAGAGACCCAGTACTTC
TRBV6-5,once,TRBJ1-1,TRBD1,CASSPRQGSIEAFF,TGTGCCAGCAGCCCGAGACAGGGGAGTATTGAAGCTTTCTTT
TRBV18,NA,TRBJ1-4,NA,CASSREGRNEKLFF,TGTGCCAGCTCACGGGAGGGACGTAATGAAAAACTGTTTTTT
TRBV6-5,NA,TRBJ1-2,NA,CASSDSQRANYGYTF,TGTGCCAGCAGCGATAGTCAGCGAGCTAACTATGGCTACACCTTC
TRBV11-3,NA,TRBJ2-2,TRBD1,CASSPGGTGELFF,TGTGCCAGCAGCCCAGGGGGTACCGGGGAGCTGTTTTTT
TRBV7-8,NA,TRBJ2-1,TRBD2,CASSLGTSDRNEQFF,TGTGCCAGCAGCTTGGGGACTAGCGATCGTAATGAGCAGTTCTTC
TRBV14,NA,TRBJ2-1,TRBD2,CASSQEPSGGSEQFF,TGTGCCAGCAGCCAAGAACCATCGGGAGGGAGTGAGCAGTTCTTC
TRBV11-2,NA,TRBJ2-1,TRBD2,CASSITSGRAYEQFF,TGTGCCAGCAGCATAACCTCCGGGAGGGCCTATGAGCAGTTCTTC
TRBV28,few,TRBJ1-5,TRBD1,CASRGTGEGNQPQHF,TGTGCCAGCAGGGGGACAGGGGAAGGCAATCAGCCCCAGCATTTT
TRBV7-2,NA,TRBJ2-3,TRBD1,CASSHRTGGTDTQYF,TGTGCCAGCAGCCACCGGACAGGGGGCACAGATACGCAGTATTTT
TRBV7-6,NA,TRBJ1-4,NA,CASSPARGNEKLFF,TGTGCCAGCAGTCCGGCCCGAGGGAATGAAAAACTGTTTTTT
TRBV15,NA,TRBJ1-5,TRBD1,CATSRDGQGVPQPQHF,TGTGCCACCAGCAGAGACGGACAGGGAGTGCCTCAGCCCCAGCATTTT
TRBV6-6,once,TRBJ1-6,NA,CASNFRGNNSPLHF,TGTGCCAGCAACTTCAGGGGCAATAATTCACCCCTCCACTTT
TRBV5-4,NA,TRBJ2-2,NA,CASSPRTDTGELFF,TGTGCCAGCAGCCCAAGGACTGACACCGGGGAGCTGTTTTTT
TRBV27,NA,TRBJ1-6,TRBD1,CASSFGTGNNSPLHF,TGTGCCAGCAGTTTCGGGACAGGGAATAATTCACCCCTCCACTTT
TRBV7-9,NA,TRBJ1-4,NA,CASRGAGGRGEKLFF,TGTGCCAGCAGAGGCGCCGGGGGTAGGGGTGAAAAACTGTTTTTT
TRBV19,NA,TRBJ1-4,NA,CASSIQVTNEKLFF,TGTGCCAGTAGTATACAGGTCACTAATGAAAAACTGTTTTTT
TRBV7-7,NA,TRBJ2-3,TRBD1,CASSLRGGFGADTQYF,TGTGCTAGCAGCTTGCGAGGGGGCTTTGGCGCAGATACGCAGTATTTT
TRBV12-3/TRBV12-4,NA,TRBJ1-2,TRBD1,CASSSQGALGYTF,TGTGCCAGCAGCTCACAGGGGGCGCTAGGCTACACCTTC
TRBV4-1,NA,TRBJ2-1,NA,CASSLIGTEQFF,TGCGCCAGCAGCCTCATCGGGACAGAGCAGTTCTTC
TRBV5-1,NA,TRBJ2-1,NA,CASSLGQTSSYNEQFF,TGCGCCAGCAGCTTGGGACAGACGAGCTCCTACAATGAGCAGTTCTTC
TRBV7-8,NA,TRBJ2-2,TRBD2,CASSLGLAANTGELFF,TGTGCCAGCAGCTTGGGACTAGCGGCAAACACCGGGGAGCTGTTTTTT
TRBV7-3,few,TRBJ2-5,TRBD2,CASSLTGTTQETQYF,TGTGCCAGCAGCTTAACCGGGACTACGCAAGAGACCCAGTACTTC
TRBV9,NA,TRBJ1-2,NA,CASGSVHGYTF,TGTGCCAGCGGGAGCGTGCATGGCTACACCTTC
TRBV12-3/TRBV12-4,NA,TRBJ1-5,NA,CASSPDRNQPQHF,TGTGCCAGCAGTCCGGACAGAAATCAGCCCCAGCATTTT
TRBV25-1,NA,TRBJ1-1,NA,CASSESNQGNTEAFF,TGTGCCAGCAGTGAATCCAACCAGGGGAACACTGAAGCTTTCTTT
TRBV10-3,NA,TRBJ2-2,TRBD2,CAISHDLGLAGEDTGELFF,TGTGCCATCAGTCACGATTTGGGACTAGCGGGAGAGGACACCGGGGAGCTGTTTTTT
TRBV28,NA,TRBJ1-5,NA,CASTLLRQGLQHF,TGTGCCAGCACTCTCTTACGGCAGGGTCTCCAGCATTTT
TRBV5-5,NA,TRBJ2-1,TRBD2,CASAPTSGRGNEQFF,TGTGCCAGCGCCCCGACTAGCGGGAGGGGAAATGAGCAGTTCTTC
TRBV2,NA,TRBJ2-4,NA,CASSDQGRIAKNIQYF,TGTGCCAGCAGTGACCAGGGGCGAATAGCCAAAAACATTCAGTACTTC
TRBV7-9,NA,TRBJ1-2,TRBD1,CASSRGQGYSNYGYTF,TGTGCCAGCAGTAGGGGACAGGGATACTCCAACTATGGCTACACCTTC
TRBV3-1/TRBV3-2,NA,TRBJ1-4,NA,CASSQGGRQNEKLFF,TGTGCCAGCAGCCAAGGGGGCAGACAAAATGAAAAACTGTTTTTT
TRBV14,NA,TRBJ2-1,NA,CASSQMGGNEQFF,TGTGCCAGCAGCCAAATGGGGGGCAATGAGCAGTTCTTC
TRBV27,few,TRBJ2-3,NA,CASSFWGRRDTQYF,TGTGCCAGCAGTTTCTGGGGGCGGAGAGATACGCAGTATTTT
TRBV7-2,NA,TRBJ2-3,TRBD2,CASSPQVRLAGVTDTQYF,TGTGCCAGCAGCCCCCAAGTGAGACTAGCGGGAGTGACAGATACGCAGTATTTT
TRBV19,once,TRBJ1-4,TRBD1,CASTVDRASKLFF,TGTGCCAGTACCGTCGACAGGGCATCCAAACTGTTTTTT
TRBV3-1/TRBV3-2,NA,TRBJ2-1,NA,CASSLTGTTHNEQFF,TGTGCCAGCAGCCTAACAGGGACTACGCACAATGAGCAGTTCTTC
TRBV7-9,NA,TRBJ1-1,NA,CASIPQAGTEAFF,TGTGCCAGCATCCCACAGGCGGGGACTGAAGCTTTCTTT
TRBV6-1,few,TRBJ2-1,NA,CASSEDYGKADAYNEQFF,TGTGCCAGCAGTGAAGATTATGGTAAAGCGGACGCCTACAATGAGCAGTTCTTC
TRBV2,NA,TRBJ2-1,NA,CASTGTLHLNEQFF,TGTGCCAGCACCGGGACTCTACACCTCAATGAGCAGTTCTTC
TRBV6-5,NA,TRBJ1-1,TRBD1,CASIFSQGANTEAFF,TGTGCCAGCATATTTTCACAGGGGGCGAACACTGAAGCTTTCTTT
TRBV30,few,TRBJ1-2,NA,CASHSQGQGRSLHNYGYTF,TGTGCCTCCCATTCACAGGGCCAAGGGCGGTCCCTCCATAACTATGGCTACACCTTC
TRBV28,NA,TRBJ2-1,TRBD2,CASPPRGSRFYNEQFF,TGTGCCAGTCCACCCCGCGGGAGTCGGTTTTACAATGAGCAGTTCTTC
TRBV2,NA,TRBJ2-1,TRBD2,CASSAGLAGGGEQFF,TGTGCCAGCTCCGCGGGACTAGCGGGAGGGGGCGAGCAGTTCTTC
TRBV19,NA,TRBJ2-5,TRBD1,CASSRRGTGKETQYF,TGTGCCAGTAGTAGAAGGGGGACAGGGAAAGAGACCCAGTACTTC
TRBV3-1/TRBV3-2,few,TRBJ1-3,NA,CASSNGASGNTIYF,TGTGCCAGCAGCAATGGGGCCTCTGGAAACACCATATATTTT